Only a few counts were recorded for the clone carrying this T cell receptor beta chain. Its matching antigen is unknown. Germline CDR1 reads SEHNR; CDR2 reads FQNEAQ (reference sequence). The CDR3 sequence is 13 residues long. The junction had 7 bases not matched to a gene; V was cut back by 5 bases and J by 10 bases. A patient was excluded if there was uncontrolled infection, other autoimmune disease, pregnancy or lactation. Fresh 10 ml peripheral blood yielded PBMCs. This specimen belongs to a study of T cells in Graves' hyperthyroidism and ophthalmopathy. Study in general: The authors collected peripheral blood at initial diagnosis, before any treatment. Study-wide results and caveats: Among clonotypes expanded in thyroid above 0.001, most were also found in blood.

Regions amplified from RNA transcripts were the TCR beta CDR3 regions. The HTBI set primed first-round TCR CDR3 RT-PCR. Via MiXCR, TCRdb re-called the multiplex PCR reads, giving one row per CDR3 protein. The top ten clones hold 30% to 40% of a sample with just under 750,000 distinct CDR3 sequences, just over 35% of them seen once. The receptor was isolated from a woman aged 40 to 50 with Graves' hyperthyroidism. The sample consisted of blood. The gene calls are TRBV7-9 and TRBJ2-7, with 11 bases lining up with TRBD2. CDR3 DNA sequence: TGTGCCAGCAGCCCGTCCGGGACTAGCGGACAGTACTTC. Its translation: CASSPSGTSGQYF.